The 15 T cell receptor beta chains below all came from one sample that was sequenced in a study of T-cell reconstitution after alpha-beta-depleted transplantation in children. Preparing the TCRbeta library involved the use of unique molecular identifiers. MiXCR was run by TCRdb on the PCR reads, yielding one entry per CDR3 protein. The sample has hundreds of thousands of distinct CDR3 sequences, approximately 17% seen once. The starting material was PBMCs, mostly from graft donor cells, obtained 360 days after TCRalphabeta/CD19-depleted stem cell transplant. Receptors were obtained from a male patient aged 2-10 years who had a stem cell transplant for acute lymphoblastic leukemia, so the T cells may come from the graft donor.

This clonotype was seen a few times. For the CDR3, the DNA is TGCGCCAGCAGCCAAGGGGACAGCATCAATCAGCCCCAGCATTTT. It encodes CASSQGDSINQPQHF. The V call is TRBV4-1, the J call TRBJ1-5, with 7 bases identical to TRBD1. The CDR3 is 15 amino acids. The germline V gene has CDR1 MGHRA and CDR2 YSYEKL. The V segment lost 1 base and the J segment 3 bases; nucleotides outside the gene matches: 3.

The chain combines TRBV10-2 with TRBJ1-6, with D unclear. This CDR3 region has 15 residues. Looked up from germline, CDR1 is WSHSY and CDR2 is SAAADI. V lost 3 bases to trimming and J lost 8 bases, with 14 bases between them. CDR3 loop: CASSDSAGPDSPLHF. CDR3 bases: TGCGCCAGCAGTGACTCAGCAGGACCAGATTCACCCCTCCACTTT.

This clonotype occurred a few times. The CDR3 protein is CASSTRLVKLEYMADTQYF. CDR3 sequence (DNA): TGTGCCAGCAGTACGAGACTAGTGAAGCTCGAATATATGGCAGATACGCAGTATTTT. The V and J genes are TRBV6-2 or TRBV6-3 and TRBJ2-3, with D possibly matching TRBD2 (6 bases). V shed 5 bases and J shed 4 bases, with 28 bases lying between them. CDR1 MNHEY and CDR2 SVGEGT come from the germline V gene. CDR3 length: 19 residues.

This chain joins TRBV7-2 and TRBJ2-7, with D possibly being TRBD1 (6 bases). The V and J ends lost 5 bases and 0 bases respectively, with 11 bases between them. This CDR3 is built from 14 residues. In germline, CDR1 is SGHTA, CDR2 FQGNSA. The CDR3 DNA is TGTGCCAGCAGCCCAGACAGGCCCTCCTACGAGCAGTACTTC. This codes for CASSPDRPSYEQYF.

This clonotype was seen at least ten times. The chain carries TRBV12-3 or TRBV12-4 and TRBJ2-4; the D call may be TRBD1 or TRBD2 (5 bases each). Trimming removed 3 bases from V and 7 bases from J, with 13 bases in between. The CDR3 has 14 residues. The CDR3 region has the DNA TGTGCCAGCAGTTTCGGGGTCAGGGTCAACATTCAGTACTTC. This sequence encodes CASSFGVRVNIQYF.

The DNA for the CDR3 is TGTGCCAGCAATCAGGGAACGGAGCTGTTTTTT. It encodes CASNQGTELFF. This chain uses TRBV6-2 or TRBV6-3 with TRBJ2-2, with D possibly being TRBD1 (5 bases). The germline gives CDR1 MNHEY, CDR2 SVGEGT. Trimming removed 7 bases at V and 10 bases at J, with 10 bases between. This CDR3 region has 11 residues.

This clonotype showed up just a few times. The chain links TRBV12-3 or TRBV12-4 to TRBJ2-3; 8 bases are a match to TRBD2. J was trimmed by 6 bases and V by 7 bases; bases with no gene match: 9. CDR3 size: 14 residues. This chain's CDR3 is CASIGGGNGDTQYF. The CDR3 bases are TGTGCCAGCATCGGCGGGGGGAATGGGGATACGCAGTATTTT.

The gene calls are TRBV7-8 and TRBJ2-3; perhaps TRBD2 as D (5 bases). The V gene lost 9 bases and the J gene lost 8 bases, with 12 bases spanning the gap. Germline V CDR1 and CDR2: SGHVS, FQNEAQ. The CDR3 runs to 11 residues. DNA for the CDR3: TGTGCCAGTGGACCGGCGGGTACGCAGTATTTT. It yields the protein CASGPAGTQYF.

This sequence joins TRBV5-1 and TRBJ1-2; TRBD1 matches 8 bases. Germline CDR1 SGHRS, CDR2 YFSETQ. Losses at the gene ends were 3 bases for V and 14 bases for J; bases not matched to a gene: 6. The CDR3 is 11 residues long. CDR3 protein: CASSSRTGYTF. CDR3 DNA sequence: TGCGCCAGCAGCTCCCGGACAGGGTATACCTTC.

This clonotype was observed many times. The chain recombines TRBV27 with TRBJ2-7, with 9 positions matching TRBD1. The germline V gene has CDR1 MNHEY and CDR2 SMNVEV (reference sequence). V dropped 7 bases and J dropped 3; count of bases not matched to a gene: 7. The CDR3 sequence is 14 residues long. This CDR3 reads CASNPGQGIYEQYF. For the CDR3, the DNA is TGTGCCAGCAACCCGGGACAGGGTATCTACGAGCAGTACTTC.

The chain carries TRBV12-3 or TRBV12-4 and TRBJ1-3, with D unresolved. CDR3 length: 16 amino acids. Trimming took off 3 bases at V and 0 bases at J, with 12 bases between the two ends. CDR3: CASSFPPLSSGNTIYF. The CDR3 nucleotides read TGTGCCAGCAGTTTCCCCCCACTGAGCTCTGGAAACACCATATATTTT.

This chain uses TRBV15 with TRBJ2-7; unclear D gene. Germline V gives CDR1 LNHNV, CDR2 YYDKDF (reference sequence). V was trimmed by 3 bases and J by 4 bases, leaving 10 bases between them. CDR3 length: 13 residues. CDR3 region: CATSSTEAYEQYF. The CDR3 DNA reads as TGTGCCACCAGCAGTACGGAAGCTTACGAGCAGTACTTC. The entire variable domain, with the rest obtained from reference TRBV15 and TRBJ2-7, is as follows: DAMVIQNPRYQVTQFGKPVTLSCSQTLNHNVMYWYQQKSSQAPKLLFHYYDKDFNNEADTPDNFQSRRPNTSFCFLDIRSPGLGDTAMYLCATSSTEAYEQYFGPGTRLTVT.

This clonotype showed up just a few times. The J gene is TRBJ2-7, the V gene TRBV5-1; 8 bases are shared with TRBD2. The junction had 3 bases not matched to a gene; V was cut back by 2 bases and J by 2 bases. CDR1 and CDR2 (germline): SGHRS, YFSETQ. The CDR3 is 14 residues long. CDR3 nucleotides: TGCGCCAGCAGCTTAGCGGGGGCAACCTACGAGCAGTACTTC. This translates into CASSLAGATYEQYF.

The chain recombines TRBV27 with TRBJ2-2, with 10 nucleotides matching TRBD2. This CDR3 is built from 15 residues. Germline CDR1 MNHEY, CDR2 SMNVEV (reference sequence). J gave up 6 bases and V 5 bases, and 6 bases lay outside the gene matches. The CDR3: CASSPSGGVAGELFF. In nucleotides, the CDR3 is TGTGCCAGCAGTCCTAGCGGGGGAGTTGCCGGGGAGCTGTTTTTT.

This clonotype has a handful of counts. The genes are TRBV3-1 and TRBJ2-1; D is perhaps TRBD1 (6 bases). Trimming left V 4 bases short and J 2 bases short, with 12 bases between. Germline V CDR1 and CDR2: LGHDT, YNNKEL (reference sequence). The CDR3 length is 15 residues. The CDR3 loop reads CASSRTVATYNEQFF. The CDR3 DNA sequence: TGTGCCAGCAGCCGGACAGTGGCGACCTACAATGAGCAGTTCTTC.